This is a list of T cell receptor beta chains from one sample in a study of T cells in Graves' hyperthyroidism and ophthalmopathy. One entry per CDR3 protein, called by TCRdb with MiXCR from the multiplex PCR reads. The profile shows about 360,000 distinct CDR3 sequences, less than 15% of them singletons. The specimen was blood. The receptors shown here come from a woman aged 18-35 years with Graves' hyperthyroidism. The CDR3 runs from the conserved cysteine through the conserved F or W. D genes are given only for firm matches. A row's size may be missing; if present it is once, few, many or a size class.

j_call clone_size d_call v_call cdr3_aa cdr3_nt
TRBJ2-3 NA NA TRBV19 CASNTGSTDTQYF TGTGCCAGTAATACGGGAAGCACAGATACGCAGTATTTT
TRBJ1-3 NA NA TRBV6-5 CASSYSTIYSGNTIYF TGTGCCAGCAGTTACTCGACGATTTACTCTGGAAACACCATATATTTT
TRBJ2-3 few TRBD2 TRBV18 CASSHKSSGPKHTQYF TGTGCCAGCTCCCATAAATCTAGCGGGCCTAAACATACGCAGTATTTT
TRBJ2-7 few NA TRBV5-5 CASTLTGNYEQYF TGTGCCAGCACACTTACAGGCAACTACGAGCAGTACTTC
TRBJ2-7 NA TRBD2 TRBV7-2 CASSLGSSGFSYEQYF TGTGCCAGCAGCTTAGGATCTAGCGGGTTCTCCTACGAGCAGTACTTC
TRBJ2-7 NA TRBD1 TRBV20-1 CSARTGQGDEQYF TGCAGTGCTAGGACCGGACAGGGGGACGAGCAGTACTTC
TRBJ2-1 many TRBD1 TRBV19 CASKPGQGLNEQFF TGTGCCAGTAAGCCGGGACAGGGTCTAAATGAGCAGTTCTTC
TRBJ2-7 many TRBD2 TRBV20-1 CSANSGGSYEQYF TGCAGTGCTAACTCGGGGGGCTCCTACGAGCAGTACTTC
TRBJ2-7 NA NA TRBV7-2 CASSPLIRSPEQYF TGTGCCAGCAGCCCCCTTATCCGCAGCCCCGAGCAGTACTTC
TRBJ2-2 NA NA TRBV7-6 CASSVGRYTGELFF TGTGCAAGCTCGGTGGGCAGATACACCGGGGAGCTGTTTTTT
TRBJ2-1 many TRBD2 TRBV28 CASGQSGTTYNEQFF TGTGCCAGCGGCCAGAGCGGGACCACCTACAATGAGCAGTTCTTC
TRBJ2-7 many NA TRBV7-9 CASSWGGEQYF TGTGCCAGCAGCTGGGGAGGCGAGCAGTACTTC
TRBJ2-1 many NA TRBV11-1 CASSLLGASSYNEQFF TGTGCCAGCAGCTTACTCGGGGCGAGCTCCTACAATGAGCAGTTCTTC
TRBJ1-5 many NA TRBV6-1 CASSPGTYLKSNQPQHF TGTGCCAGCAGTCCCGGGACTTACTTGAAGAGCAATCAGCCCCAGCATTTT
TRBJ2-7 many NA TRBV7-2 CASSFYDGEQYF TGTGCCAGCAGCTTCTACGATGGCGAGCAGTACTTC
TRBJ2-1 many NA TRBV7-3 CASSRRDGDNEQFF TGTGCCAGCAGTCGCCGGGACGGAGACAATGAGCAGTTCTTC
TRBJ1-1 NA NA TRBV6-1 CASSEASGGHTEAFF TGTGCCAGCAGTGAAGCATCGGGGGGGCACACTGAAGCTTTCTTT
TRBJ1-2 NA NA TRBV13 CASSQDRLGRGYTF TGTGCCAGCAGTCAGGACAGACTGGGGAGGGGCTACACCTTC
TRBJ1-4 many TRBD1 TRBV2 CASRGTGAHEKLFF TGTGCCAGCCGGGGGACAGGGGCCCATGAAAAACTGTTTTTT
TRBJ2-2 many NA TRBV7-9 CASSSLGWDTGELFF TGTGCCAGCAGTTCTCTAGGGTGGGACACCGGGGAGCTGTTTTTT
TRBJ2-5 many NA TRBV2 CASSEARAYQETQYF TGTGCCAGCAGTGAAGCGCGGGCGTACCAAGAGACCCAGTACTTC
TRBJ1-1 few NA TRBV20-1 CSAEGAFF TGCAGTGCCGAGGGGGCTTTCTTT
TRBJ1-4 NA TRBD1 TRBV7-9 CASSLAPTGGSEKLFF TGTGCCAGCAGCTTAGCCCCGACAGGGGGGAGTGAAAAACTGTTTTTT
TRBJ2-7 many TRBD2 TRBV24-1 CATSDTAGGRYEQYF TGTGCCACCAGTGATACGGCGGGAGGACGCTACGAGCAGTACTTC
TRBJ2-1 many TRBD2 TRBV6-2/TRBV6-3 CASSYRASGRAYNEQFF TGTGCCAGCAGTTACCGGGCTAGCGGGAGAGCCTACAATGAGCAGTTCTTC
TRBJ2-3 many NA TRBV9 CASSVEGWSFTDTQYF TGTGCCAGCAGCGTAGAGGGGTGGTCATTCACAGATACGCAGTATTTT
TRBJ2-3 NA TRBD2 TRBV7-9 CASSSPKSSGSTDTQYF TGTGCCAGCAGCTCCCCAAAATCTAGCGGAAGCACAGATACGCAGTATTTT
TRBJ1-6 many NA TRBV18 CASSPRDNRNSPLHF TGTGCCAGCTCACCACGGGACAATCGTAATTCACCCCTCCACTTT
TRBJ2-1 many TRBD1 TRBV7-3 CASSPQTGSFNNEQFF TGTGCCAGCAGCCCGCAGACAGGGAGCTTCAACAATGAGCAGTTCTTC
TRBJ2-3 many NA TRBV11-3 CASSLDSSRRDTQYF TGTGCCAGCAGCTTAGACTCCTCCAGACGAGATACGCAGTATTTT
TRBJ2-7 few TRBD1 TRBV20-1 CSAAGTGGNEQYF TGCAGTGCTGCCGGGACAGGGGGCAACGAGCAGTACTTC